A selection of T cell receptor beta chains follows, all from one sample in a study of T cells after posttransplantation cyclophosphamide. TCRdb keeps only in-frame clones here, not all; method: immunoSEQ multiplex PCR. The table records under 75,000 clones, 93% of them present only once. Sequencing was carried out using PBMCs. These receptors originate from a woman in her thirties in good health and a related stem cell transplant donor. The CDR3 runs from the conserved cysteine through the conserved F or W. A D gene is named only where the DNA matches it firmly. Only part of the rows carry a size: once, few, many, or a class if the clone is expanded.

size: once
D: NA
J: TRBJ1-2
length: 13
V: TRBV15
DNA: TGTGCCACCAGCGGGGGGGGGAAGAGTGGCTACACCTTC
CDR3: CATSGGGKSGYTF

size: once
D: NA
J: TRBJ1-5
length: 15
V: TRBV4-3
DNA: TGCGCCAGCAGCCAAGATTGGGGGGCCTGGCAGCCCCAGCATTTT
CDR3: CASSQDWGAWQPQHF

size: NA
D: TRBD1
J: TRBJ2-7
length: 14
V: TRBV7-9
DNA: TGTGCCAGCAGCTCCCAGGGGGCTATCTACGAGCAGTACTTC
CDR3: CASSSQGAIYEQYF

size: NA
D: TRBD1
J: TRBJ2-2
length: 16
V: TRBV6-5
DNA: TGTGCCAGCAGTTATCCGCCGGGACAGGGAGCCGGGGAGCTGTTTTTT
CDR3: CASSYPPGQGAGELFF

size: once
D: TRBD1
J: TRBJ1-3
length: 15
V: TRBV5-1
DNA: TGCGCCAGCAGCTTAGGGGGCGCCTCTGGAAACACCATATATTTT
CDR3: CASSLGGASGNTIYF

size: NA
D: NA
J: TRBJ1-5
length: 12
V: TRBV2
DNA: TGTGCCAGCAGTGACTATCCTCTACCCCAGCATTTT
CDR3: CASSDYPLPQHF

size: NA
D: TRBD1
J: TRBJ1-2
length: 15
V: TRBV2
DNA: TGTGCCAGCGGGCTGACCGGGACAGGGGGCAAAGGCTACACCTTC
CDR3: CASGLTGTGGKGYTF

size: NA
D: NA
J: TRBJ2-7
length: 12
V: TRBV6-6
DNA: TGTGCCAGCAGTTACTCACAGGAAAAGCAGTACTTC
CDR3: CASSYSQEKQYF

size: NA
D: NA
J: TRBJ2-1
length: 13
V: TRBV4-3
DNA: TGCGCCAGCAGCCAAGATTGGGCGCGGGAGCAGTTCTTC
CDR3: CASSQDWAREQFF

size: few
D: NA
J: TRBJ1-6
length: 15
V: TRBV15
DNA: TGTGCCACCAGCAACCCAGGGTTCCAGAGTTCACCCCTCCACTTT
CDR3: CATSNPGFQSSPLHF

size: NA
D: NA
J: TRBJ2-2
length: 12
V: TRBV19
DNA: TGTGCCAGTAGTCGTAGGACCGGGGAGCTGTTTTTT
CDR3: CASSRRTGELFF

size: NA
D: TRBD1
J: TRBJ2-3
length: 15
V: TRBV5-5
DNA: TGTGCCAGCAGCCCCGGACAGGGAAGTACAGATACGCAGTATTTT
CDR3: CASSPGQGSTDTQYF

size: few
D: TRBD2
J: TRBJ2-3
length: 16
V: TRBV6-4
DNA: TGTGCCAGCAGTGACTCGGGGAGCGGGGGCACAGATACGCAGTATTTT
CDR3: CASSDSGSGGTDTQYF

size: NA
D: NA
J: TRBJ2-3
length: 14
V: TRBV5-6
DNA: TGTGCCAGCAGCTTCCCGGAAAGGCTGAATACGCAGTATTTT
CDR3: CASSFPERLNTQYF

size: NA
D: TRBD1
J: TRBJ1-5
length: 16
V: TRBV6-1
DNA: TGTGCCAGCAGTGAGTATGGGGGACAGGGAGGACAGCCCCAGCATTTT
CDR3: CASSEYGGQGGQPQHF

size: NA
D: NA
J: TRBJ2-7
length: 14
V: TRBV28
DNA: TGTGCCAGCAGCTGGGGGGACAGCCCCTACGAGCAGTACTTC
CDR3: CASSWGDSPYEQYF

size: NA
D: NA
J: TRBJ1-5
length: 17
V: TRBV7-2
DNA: TGTGCCAGCAGCCAGGCAGGTCGGGGTTATCGGGATCAGCCCCAGCATTTT
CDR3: CASSQAGRGYRDQPQHF

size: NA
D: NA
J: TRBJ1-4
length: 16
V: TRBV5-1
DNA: TGCGCCAGCAGCTCAGCGACCGGGACGAGAAATGAAAAACTGTTTTTT
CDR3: CASSSATGTRNEKLFF

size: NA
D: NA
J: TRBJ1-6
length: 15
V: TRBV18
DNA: TGTGCCAGCTCACCTAGAACAGCGAATAATTCACCCCTCCACTTT
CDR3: CASSPRTANNSPLHF

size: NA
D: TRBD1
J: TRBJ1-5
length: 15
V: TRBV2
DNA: TGTGCCAGCAGTGAAGGGACAGGGGGCTTTCAGCCCCAGCATTTT
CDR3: CASSEGTGGFQPQHF

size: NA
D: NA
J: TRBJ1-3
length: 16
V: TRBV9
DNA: TGTGCCAGCAGCGTAGAGGGGTTTCTCTCTGGAAACACCATATATTTT
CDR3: CASSVEGFLSGNTIYF

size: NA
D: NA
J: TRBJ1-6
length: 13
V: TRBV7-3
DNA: TGTGCCAGCAGCGCCGAAAAGAGGTCACCCCTCCACTTT
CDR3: CASSAEKRSPLHF

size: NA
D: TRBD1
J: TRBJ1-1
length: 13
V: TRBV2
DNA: TGTGCCGGCAGACAGGGGGCAGGGACTGAAGCTTTCTTT
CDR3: CAGRQGAGTEAFF

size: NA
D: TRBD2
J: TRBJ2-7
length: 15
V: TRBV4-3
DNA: TGCGCCAGCAGCCAAGGACTCGGGGAGGGCTACGAGCAGTACTTC
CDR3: CASSQGLGEGYEQYF

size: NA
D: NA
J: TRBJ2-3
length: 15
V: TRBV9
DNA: TGTGCCAGCAGCGAGACGTCCTATAGCACAGATACGCAGTATTTT
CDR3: CASSETSYSTDTQYF